The 24 T cell receptor beta chains below all came from one sample that was sequenced in a study of response to subunit inactivated influenza vaccine. MiXCR, run by TCRdb on the RT-PCR reads, gives a single entry per CDR3 protein. The table records hundreds of thousands of distinct CDR3 sequences, 9.5% to 13% of them present only once. The input for sequencing was PBMCs from blood, taken 45 days after vaccination. These receptors all come from a man over 45 who received an inactivated influenza vaccine.

This clonotype was recorded a few times. The chain uses TRBV27 and TRBJ2-7, with 9 bases lining up with TRBD2. The germline gives CDR1 MNHEY, CDR2 SMNVEV (reference sequence). Losses at the gene ends were 2 bases for V and 3 bases for J; bases not matched to a gene: 5. The length of the CDR3 is 15 residues. The CDR3 reads CASSLVPSGNYEQYF. For the CDR3, the DNA is TGTGCCAGCAGTTTAGTTCCTAGCGGGAACTACGAGCAGTACTTC.

This clonotype was recorded at least ten times. The CDR3 bases are TGCAGTGCTAGCGGGGGCTACAATGAGCAGTTCTTC. Translating gives CSASGGYNEQFF. V and J are TRBV20-1 and TRBJ2-1; maybe TRBD2 (6 bases). V lost 3 bases and J 3 bases, leaving 6 bases between the germline ends. From germline, CDR1 is DFQATT and CDR2 SNEGSKA (reference sequence). CDR3 length: 12 residues.

Ten or more counts support this clonotype. The chain combines TRBV20-1 with TRBJ2-7; 10 positions match TRBD1. V lost 4 bases to trimming and J lost 6 bases; unmatched junction nucleotides: 9. The CDR3 runs 14 residues. Per the germline V gene, CDR1 is DFQATT and CDR2 is SNEGSKA (reference sequence). This CDR3 is CSATSTGGSVEQYF. CDR3 DNA sequence: TGCAGTGCTACATCGACAGGGGGCTCAGTCGAGCAGTACTTC.

The chain employs TRBV27 and TRBJ1-1, with a tentative D call TRBD1 (5 bases). CDR3 length: 14 residues. Deletions cut 5 bases from V and 3 bases from J, with 13 bases between. CDR1 is MNHEY and CDR2 is SMNVEV in the germline V gene (reference sequence). The DNA of the CDR3 is TGTGCCAGCAGTCCCGCCGGGGGTCACACTGAAGCTTTCTTT. Its protein is CASSPAGGHTEAFF.

This clonotype was counted only a few times. The rearrangement joins TRBV28 to TRBJ2-7; the D gene is possibly TRBD2 (6 bases). From germline, CDR1 is MDHEN and CDR2 SYDVKM. The CDR3 spans 16 residues. Trimming took off 5 bases at V and 0 bases at J, with 17 bases between the two ends. CDR3 region: CASSAPGLLSSYEQYF. The CDR3 nucleotides read TGTGCCAGCAGTGCTCCGGGACTCCTAAGCTCCTACGAGCAGTACTTC.

This rearrangement joins TRBV20-1 to TRBJ2-7; 14 bases line up with TRBD2. V lost 7 bases to trimming and J lost 3 bases; unmatched junction nucleotides: 8. CDR1 DFQATT and CDR2 SNEGSKA come from the germline V gene (reference sequence). The CDR3 runs 15 residues. CDR3 nucleotide sequence: TGCAGTGTCCCGCTGACTAGCGGGGGGGGCTACGAGCAGTACTTC. It encodes CSVPLTSGGGYEQYF.

This clonotype was recorded at least ten times. This chain links TRBV12-3 or TRBV12-4 with TRBJ2-5, with a weak D call TRBD2 (5 bases). The V and J ends lost 3 bases and 5 bases respectively, with 7 bases between them. This CDR3 has 12 amino acids. The CDR3, as DNA: TGTGCCAGCAGTTTGCGGGTGGAGACCCAGTACTTC. It codes for CASSLRVETQYF.

This clonotype turned up a few times. The V gene is TRBV27, the J gene TRBJ2-2; D remains unclear. V was shortened by 3 bases and J by 1 base, with 9 bases between the two germline ends. CDR1 MNHEY and CDR2 SMNVEV come from the germline V gene (reference sequence). The CDR3 has 15 amino acids. CDR3 in DNA: TGTGCCAGCAGTTTCATAAGTCAGAACACCGGGGAGCTGTTTTTT. It yields the protein CASSFISQNTGELFF.

This chain joins TRBV28 and TRBJ1-5; possibly TRBD1 for D (6 bases). This CDR3 comprises 14 residues. V lost 6 bases to trimming and J lost 7 bases, with 16 bases between them. Germline CDR1 and CDR2: MDHEN and SYDVKM. CDR3 region: CASRGGPSRQPQHF. CDR3 nucleotides: TGTGCCAGCAGGGGGGGCCCCTCCCGGCAGCCCCAGCATTTT. Drawing the rest from reference TRBV28 and TRBJ1-5, the complete variable domain is DVKVTQSSRYLVKRTGEKVFLECVQDMDHENMFWYRQDPGLGLRLIYFSYDVKMKEKGDIPEGYSVSREKKERFSLILESASTNQTSMYLCASRGGPSRQPQHFGDGTRLSIL.

The chain has TRBV10-3 and TRBJ2-1; D unresolved. With 5 bases removed from V and 8 bases from J, the gap between germline ends came to 13 bases. Germline assignment: CDR1 ENHRY and CDR2 SYGVKD. The CDR3 is 13 residues long. CDR3 DNA sequence: TGTGCCATCAGTCCCGGGCCGCGTGATGAGCAGTTCTTC. It translates to CAISPGPRDEQFF.

The table lists this clonotype with a few counts. The chain joins TRBV27 to TRBJ2-5; D not certain. V was trimmed by 5 bases and J by 0 bases, leaving 13 bases between them. The CDR3 consists of 15 residues. Germline V gene sequence: CDR1 MNHEY, CDR2 SMNVEV (reference sequence). The chain's CDR3 is CASSVRQPYQETQYF. The CDR3 DNA is TGTGCCAGCAGTGTGCGTCAGCCGTACCAAGAGACCCAGTACTTC.

The sample holds a few counts of this clonotype. The V gene is TRBV7-9, the J gene TRBJ2-2; D is possibly TRBD1 (5 bases). The CDR3 sequence is 15 residues long. Looked up from germline, CDR1 is SEHNR and CDR2 is FQNEAQ (reference sequence). V was pared by 6 bases and J by 6 bases, with 17 bases between. The CDR3 loop reads CASRLNAGPPGELFF. CDR3 DNA sequence: TGTGCCAGCAGGTTGAACGCAGGGCCCCCCGGGGAGCTGTTTTTT.

This clonotype was seen at least ten times. V and J are TRBV5-1 and TRBJ1-6; D is unresolved. In germline, CDR1 is SGHRS, CDR2 YFSETQ. Trimming pared 10 bases from V and 0 bases from J, leaving 20 bases between. The CDR3 loop spans 17 amino acids. The CDR3 DNA sequence: TGCGCCCGTGAGGCCACCAACCACTACTCCTATAATTCACCCCTCCACTTT. Protein: CAREATNHYSYNSPLHF.

This clonotype turned up a few times. CDR3 sequence: CATSDFGYNEQFF. DNA of the CDR3: TGTGCCACCAGTGACTTCGGTTACAATGAGCAGTTCTTC. The chain carries TRBV24-1 and TRBJ2-1; D gene ambiguous. The CDR3 has 13 residues. Germline V gene data show CDR1 as KGHDR and CDR2 as SFDVKD. Trimming cost V 4 bases and J 4 bases, with 7 bases left between them.

This clonotype has a handful of counts. The chain recombines TRBV4-1 with TRBJ2-1; the match to TRBD1 covers 10 bases. Trimming at V came to 3 bases and at J to 6 bases, leaving 5 bases not matched to a gene. The CDR3 runs 15 residues. The V gene's germline CDR1 is MGHRA and CDR2 YSYEKL. The CDR3 DNA reads TGCGCCAGCAGCCAGAATCGACAGGGGGCCAATGAGCAGTTCTTC. As protein: CASSQNRQGANEQFF.

The chain recombines TRBV6-2 or TRBV6-3 with TRBJ2-7; maybe TRBD2 (5 bases). Germline V lookup: CDR1 MNHEY, CDR2 SVGEGT. V lost 8 bases and J 3 bases, leaving 14 bases between the germline ends. The CDR3 has 13 amino acids. CDR3 nucleotides: TGTGCCAGCTGCCGGTTAGGAGGCTACGAGCAGTACTTC. Translation gives CASCRLGGYEQYF.

This clonotype was picked up many times. The chain carries TRBV5-5 and TRBJ2-7; D is undetermined. Germline V gene data show CDR1 as SGHKS and CDR2 as YYEKEE (reference sequence). V was clipped by 4 bases and J by 0 bases, with 14 bases between them. This CDR3 region has 15 residues. This chain's CDR3 is CASSRAQESSYEQYF. In DNA form, the CDR3 reads TGTGCCAGCAGCAGGGCTCAAGAGAGCTCCTACGAGCAGTACTTC. The whole variable domain, filled in from reference TRBV5-5 and TRBJ2-7, reads DAGVTQSPTHLIKTRGQQVTLRCSPISGHKSVSWYQQVLGQGPQFIFQYYEKEERGRGNFPDRFSARQFPNYSSELNVNALLLGDSALYLCASSRAQESSYEQYFGPGTRLTVT.

The chain employs TRBV3-1 and TRBJ2-7; D is possibly TRBD2 (7 bases). In germline, CDR1 is LGHDT, CDR2 YNNKEL (reference sequence). This CDR3 is 15 amino acids long. Deletions cut 1 base from V and 1 base from J, with 11 bases between. The CDR3 here is CASSQAAGASYEQYF. CDR3 nucleotides: TGTGCCAGCAGCCAAGCTGCGGGGGCGTCCTACGAGCAGTACTTC.

This clonotype has a count of ten or more. In nucleotides, the CDR3 is TGCAGTGCTTCAGACCGGGACAGGGGGACAGATACGCAGTATTTT. This translates into CSASDRDRGTDTQYF. This chain links TRBV20-1 with TRBJ2-3; 11 bases are shared with TRBD1. This CDR3 is built from 15 residues. CDR1 and CDR2 from the germline V gene are DFQATT and SNEGSKA (reference sequence). J was trimmed by 3 bases and V by 5 bases; bases with no gene match: 7.

The table lists this clonotype with a few counts. CDR3 in DNA: TGTGCCAGCAGCCGGGGACAATTCACCGGGGAGCTGTTTTTT. This gives the protein CASSRGQFTGELFF. The rearrangement links TRBV7-2 to TRBJ2-2, with a tentative D call TRBD1 (6 bases). CDR1 and CDR2 (germline): SGHTA, FQGNSA. The CDR3 totals 14 residues. V was trimmed by 5 bases and J by 4 bases, leaving 11 bases between them.

In this sample, this clonotype turned up many times. The V and J genes are TRBV6-5 and TRBJ1-4; D may be TRBD1 (5 bases). The CDR3 has 14 residues. Germline CDR1 MNHEY, CDR2 SVGAGI. V was cut by 2 bases and J by 3 bases, with 7 bases left in between. CDR3 protein: CASSYRGSNEKLFF. CDR3 DNA: TGTGCCAGCAGTTACCGGGGGTCTAATGAAAAACTGTTTTTT.

There are a few counts of this clonotype. The rearrangement joins TRBV20-1 to TRBJ1-1; D gene uncertain. The CDR3 consists of 14 residues. CDR1 and CDR2 (germline): DFQATT, SNEGSKA (reference sequence). V lost 5 bases to trimming and J lost 4 bases, with 17 bases between them. The CDR3 loop is CSASNFRLRTEAFF. CDR3 DNA sequence: TGCAGTGCTTCCAATTTTAGGCTGCGCACTGAAGCTTTCTTT.

This clonotype was observed a handful of times. V and J are TRBV29-1 and TRBJ2-1; no definite D call. The CDR3 totals 11 residues. Germline loops: CDR1 SQVTM, CDR2 ANQGSEA. Trimming stripped 6 bases from V and 4 bases from J, with 7 bases between. Here the CDR3 reads CSVVIYNEQFF. In DNA form, the CDR3 reads TGCAGCGTGGTGATTTACAATGAGCAGTTCTTC.

J is TRBJ2-7 and V is TRBV7-9; D is perhaps TRBD1 (6 bases). Deletions cut 5 bases from V and 2 bases from J, with 10 bases between. Per the germline V gene, CDR1 is SEHNR and CDR2 is FQNEAQ (reference sequence). This CDR3 is 13 amino acids long. CDR3 nucleotide sequence: TGTGCCAGCAGCCCCAGACAGGCCTACGAGCAGTACTTC. Residues: CASSPRQAYEQYF.